What follows are 17 T cell receptor beta chains derived from one specimen sequenced in a study of T cells in Graves' hyperthyroidism and ophthalmopathy. Regions amplified from RNA transcripts were the TCR beta CDR3 regions. HTBI primers drove first-round RT-PCR of the TCR CDR3. TCRdb processed the multiplex PCR reads anew with MiXCR; each CDR3 protein has one entry. The table includes over 700,000 distinct CDR3 sequences, about two fifths detected once. The sample taken for sequencing was blood. Source of these receptors: a man aged 18-30 years with Graves' hyperthyroidism.

V usage is TRBV29-1 and J usage is TRBJ2-5, with 8 bases that match TRBD2. CDR1 SQVTM and CDR2 ANQGSEA come from the germline V gene. Trimming removed 7 bases from V and 2 bases from J; junction bases left unmatched: 9. The CDR3 has 14 amino acids. CDR3 protein: CSAGEIAGQETQYF. CDR3 sequence (DNA): TGCAGCGCCGGAGAGATAGCGGGGCAAGAGACCCAGTACTTC.

This clonotype was seen many times. This rearrangement joins TRBV5-6 to TRBJ1-3; TRBD1 aligns across 7 bases. The germline V gene encodes CDR1 SGHDT and CDR2 YYEEEE. V lost 1 base, J lost 4 bases, and 5 bases stayed unmatched. The length of the CDR3 is 15 residues. The CDR3 DNA is TGTGCCAGCAGCTTGTACAGGGGCATAGGAAACACCATATATTTT. It is translated as CASSLYRGIGNTIYF.

The rearrangement joins TRBV29-1 to TRBJ2-6; either TRBD1 or TRBD2 may fit D (5 bases each). This CDR3 spans 14 amino acids. Germline V gene data show CDR1 as SQVTM and CDR2 as ANQGSEA. Trimming removed 8 bases from V and 3 bases from J, with 14 bases in between. The CDR3 sequence is CSFGRDGGANVLTF. The DNA for the CDR3 is TGCAGCTTCGGCAGGGACGGTGGGGCCAACGTCCTGACTTTC.

The chain couples TRBV6-1 to TRBJ1-1, with TRBD1 as a possible D gene (6 bases). The length of the CDR3 is 17 residues. Between the trimmed V and J ends, which lost 5 bases and 1 base, there was a span of 20 bases. Looked up from germline, CDR1 is MNHNS and CDR2 is SASEGT. The CDR3, as DNA: TGTGCCAGCAGTCGCTACAGGGTTAGCATAGGGAACACTGAAGCTTTCTTT. It translates to CASSRYRVSIGNTEAFF.

This clonotype was recorded many times. The chain recombines TRBV25-1 with TRBJ1-1; perhaps TRBD1 as D (5 bases). Germline V gene lookup returns CDR1 MGHDK and CDR2 SYGVNS. V lost 8 bases and J lost 0, with 16 bases in between. The CDR3 has 15 amino acids. CDR3 protein: CASSEGEGMNTEAFF. Written as DNA, the CDR3 is TGTGCCAGCTCGGAAGGGGAGGGGATGAACACTGAAGCTTTCTTT.

J is TRBJ1-2 and V is TRBV20-1; D uncertain. Germline lookup yields CDR1 DFQATT and CDR2 SNEGSKA (reference sequence). This CDR3 is 13 amino acids long. V lost 5 bases and J lost 4, with 14 bases in between. DNA for the CDR3: TGCAGTGCTCCCCGACCGGGCGCCTATGGCTACACCTTC. Translation gives CSAPRPGAYGYTF.

The sample holds many counts of this clonotype. CDR3 bases: TGTGCCACCGGGGACAGGTTCCAAGAGACCCAGTACTTC. Translating it yields CATGDRFQETQYF. The rearrangement uses TRBV24-1 and TRBJ2-5; 8 bases line up with TRBD1. The CDR3 consists of 13 residues. Germline assignment: CDR1 KGHDR and CDR2 SFDVKD. The trim removed 9 bases at V and 1 base at J, leaving 3 bases unmatched.

To note about this clonotype: Compared with germline, one end of the junction differs, possibly owing to a read error. The chain uses TRBV7-9 and TRBJ2-5, with TRBD2 identical over 12 bases. Germline loops: CDR1 SEHNR, CDR2 FQNEAQ (reference sequence). This CDR3 is 15 amino acids long. The DNA for the CDR3 is TGTGCCAGCAGCTTCGGGGCCACGCTAGCGGGGGGGACTCGATTC. It encodes CASSFGATLAGGTRF.

This clonotype appeared many times. The chain couples TRBV11-3 to TRBJ1-2; a weak D match, TRBD1 (6 bases). The V and J ends lost 5 bases and 4 bases respectively, with 14 bases between them. This CDR3 spans 14 amino acids. CDR1 and CDR2 from the germline V gene are SGHNT and YENEEA. This CDR3 reads CASSNRDMSYGYTF. In nucleotides, the CDR3 is TGTGCCAGCAGCAACCGGGACATGTCCTATGGCTACACCTTC.

This clonotype was seen many times. The chain recombines TRBV6-5 with TRBJ1-1; D unresolved. V was cut by 4 bases and J by 1 base, with 10 bases left in between. This CDR3 has 14 residues. Germline CDR1 is MNHEY and CDR2 is SVGAGI. Written as DNA, the CDR3 is TGTGCCAGCAGTTTCCTTGGCACGAACACTGAAGCTTTCTTT. Encoded protein: CASSFLGTNTEAFF.

The chain combines TRBV7-2 with TRBJ2-6, with D possibly matching TRBD2 (6 bases). CDR1 SGHTA and CDR2 FQGNSA come from the germline V gene. V shed 5 bases and J shed 1 base, with 12 bases lying between them. The CDR3 loop spans 16 amino acids. The CDR3: CASSGMGGSGANVLTF. The CDR3, as DNA: TGTGCCAGCAGCGGAATGGGGGGATCTGGGGCCAACGTCCTGACTTTC.

The rearrangement uses TRBV19 and TRBJ2-7; D is perhaps TRBD1 (6 bases). CDR1 and CDR2 (germline): LNHDA, SQIVND (reference sequence). This CDR3 is 13 amino acids long. Between the trimmed V and J ends, which lost 4 bases and 1 base, there was a span of 8 bases. The CDR3 spells CASSRDISYEQYF. The CDR3 coding sequence is TGTGCCAGTAGTAGGGACATTTCCTACGAGCAGTACTTC.

The J gene is TRBJ1-1, the V gene TRBV7-9; no definite D call. Trimming removed 2 bases from V and 6 bases from J, with 10 bases in between. CDR1 is SEHNR and CDR2 is FQNEAQ in the germline V gene (reference sequence). The CDR3 is 13 amino acids. CDR3 amino acids: CASSLMGLPEAFF. The CDR3 DNA is TGTGCCAGCAGCTTAATGGGTCTGCCTGAAGCTTTCTTT.

This chain uses TRBV10-2 with TRBJ1-1; D ambiguous. The germline V and J ends were trimmed by 3 bases and 11 bases, with 16 bases remaining between them. This CDR3 is 13 amino acids long. From germline, CDR1 is WSHSY and CDR2 SAAADI. The CDR3 DNA is TGCGCCAGCAGTGAAAATGAGAACACTGGGGCTTTCTTT. Amino acid sequence: CASSENENTGAFF.

A few counts support this clonotype. The chain carries TRBV4-1 and TRBJ1-1, with D perhaps matching TRBD1 (5 bases). V was cut by 4 bases and J by 0 bases, with 12 bases left in between. The length of the CDR3 is 15 residues. Germline V gene sequence: CDR1 MGHRA, CDR2 YSYEKL. The CDR3 DNA follows: TGCGCCAGCAGCCCGCTCATGACAGTGAACACTGAAGCTTTCTTT. Protein sequence: CASSPLMTVNTEAFF.

Concerning this clonotype: A much larger clone differs by one base, so this may be a read error. This likely comes from a read error, as the CDR3 has no conserved phenylalanine or tryptophan at its end. The chain combines TRBV7-2 with TRBJ2-5; D is unclear. Germline V gene sequence: CDR1 SGHTA, CDR2 FQGNSA. CDR3 length equals 16 residues. V lost 5 bases and J 1 base, leaving 17 bases between the germline ends. CDR3: CASSDTLRQLQETQYL. DNA of the CDR3: TGTGCCAGCAGCGATACCCTACGGCAGCTCCAAGAGACCCAGTACCTC.

V usage is TRBV4-2 and J usage is TRBJ1-6; 8 bases fit TRBD1. The CDR3 has 14 residues. Unmatched junction bases numbered 7, after V lost 6 bases and J lost 9 bases. Germline V lookup: CDR1 LGHNA, CDR2 YNFKEQ. CDR3 DNA sequence: TGTGCCAGCAGTCCGGACAGGGAGGGTTCACCCCTCCACTTT. This codes for CASSPDREGSPLHF.